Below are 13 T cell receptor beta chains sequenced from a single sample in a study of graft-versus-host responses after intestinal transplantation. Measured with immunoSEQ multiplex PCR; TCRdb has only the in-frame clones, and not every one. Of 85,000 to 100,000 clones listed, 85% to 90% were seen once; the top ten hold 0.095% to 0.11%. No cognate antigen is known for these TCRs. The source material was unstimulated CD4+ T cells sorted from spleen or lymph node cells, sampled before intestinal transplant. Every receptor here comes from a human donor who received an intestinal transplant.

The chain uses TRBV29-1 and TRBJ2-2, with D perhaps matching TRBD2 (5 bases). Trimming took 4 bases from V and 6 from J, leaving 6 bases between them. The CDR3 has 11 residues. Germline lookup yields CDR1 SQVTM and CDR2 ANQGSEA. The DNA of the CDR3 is TGCAGCGTTGGAGGGTCCGGGGAGCTGTTTTTT. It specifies CSVGGSGELFF.

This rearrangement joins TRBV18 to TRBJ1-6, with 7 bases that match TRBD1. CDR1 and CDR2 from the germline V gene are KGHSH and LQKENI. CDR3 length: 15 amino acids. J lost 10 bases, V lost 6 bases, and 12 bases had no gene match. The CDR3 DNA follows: TGTGCCAGCTCGGACGCGGGACAGTTTTACTCACCCCTCCACTTT. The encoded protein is CASSDAGQFYSPLHF. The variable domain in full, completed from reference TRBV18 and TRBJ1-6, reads NAGVMQNPRHLVRRRGQEARLRCSPMKGHSHVYWYRQLPEEGLKFMVYLQKENIIDESGMPKERFSAEFPKEGPSILRIQQVVRGDSAAYFCASSDAGQFYSPLHFGNGTRLTVT.

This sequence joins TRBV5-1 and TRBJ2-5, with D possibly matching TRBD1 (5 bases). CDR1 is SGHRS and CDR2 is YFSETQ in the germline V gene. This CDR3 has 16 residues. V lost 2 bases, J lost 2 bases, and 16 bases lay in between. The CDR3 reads CASSLRTTAGQETQYF. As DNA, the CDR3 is TGCGCCAGCAGCTTAAGAACGACGGCAGGGCAAGAGACCCAGTACTTC.

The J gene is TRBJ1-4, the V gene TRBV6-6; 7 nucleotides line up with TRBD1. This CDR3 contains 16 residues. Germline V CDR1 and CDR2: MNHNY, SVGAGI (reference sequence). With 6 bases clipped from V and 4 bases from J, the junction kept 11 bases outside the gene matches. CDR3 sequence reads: CASSPRRDSYNEKLFF. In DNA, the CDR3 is TGTGCCAGCAGCCCCCGCCGGGACAGCTATAATGAAAAACTGTTTTTT.

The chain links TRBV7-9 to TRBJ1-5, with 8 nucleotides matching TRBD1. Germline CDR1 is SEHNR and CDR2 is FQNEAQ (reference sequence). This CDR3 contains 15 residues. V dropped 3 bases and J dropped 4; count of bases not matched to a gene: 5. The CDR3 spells CASSFGQGGNQPQHF. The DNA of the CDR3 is TGTGCCAGCAGCTTCGGACAGGGCGGAAATCAGCCCCAGCATTTT.

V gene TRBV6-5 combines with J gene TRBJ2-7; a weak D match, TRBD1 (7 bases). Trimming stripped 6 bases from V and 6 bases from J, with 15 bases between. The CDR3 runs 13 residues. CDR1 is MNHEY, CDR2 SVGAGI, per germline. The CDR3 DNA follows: TGTGCCAGCAGAGCCGGACAGGAGGGCGAGCAGTACTTC. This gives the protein CASRAGQEGEQYF.

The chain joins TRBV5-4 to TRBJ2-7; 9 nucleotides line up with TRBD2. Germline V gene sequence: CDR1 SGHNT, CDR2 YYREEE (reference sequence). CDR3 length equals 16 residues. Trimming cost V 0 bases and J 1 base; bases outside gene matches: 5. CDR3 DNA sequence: TGTGCCAGCAGCTTGGTTGGCGGGGGGGTATCCTACGAGCAGTACTTC. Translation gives CASSLVGGGVSYEQYF. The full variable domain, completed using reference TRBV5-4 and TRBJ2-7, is ETGVTQSPTHLIKTRGQQVTLRCSSQSGHNTVSWYQQALGQGPQFIFQYYREEENGRGNFPPRFSGLQFPNYSSELNVNALELDDSALYLCASSLVGGGVSYEQYFGPGTRLTVT.

CDR3 nucleotides: TGTGCCAGCAGTTATTCGGGGGAGGGGTACGAGCAGTACTTC. Its translation: CASSYSGEGYEQYF. The chain has TRBV6-6 and TRBJ2-7, with 7 bases identical to TRBD2. Per the germline V gene, CDR1 is MNHNY and CDR2 is SVGAGI (reference sequence). The trim removed 3 bases at V and 4 bases at J, leaving 6 bases unmatched. CDR3 length equals 14 residues.

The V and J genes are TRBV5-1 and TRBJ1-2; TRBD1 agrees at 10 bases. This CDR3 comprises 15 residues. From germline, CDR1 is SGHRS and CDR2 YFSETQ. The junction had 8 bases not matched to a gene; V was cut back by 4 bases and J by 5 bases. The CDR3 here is CASSTGQGLGYGYTF. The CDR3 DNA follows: TGCGCCAGCAGCACGGGACAGGGGCTAGGTTATGGCTACACCTTC.

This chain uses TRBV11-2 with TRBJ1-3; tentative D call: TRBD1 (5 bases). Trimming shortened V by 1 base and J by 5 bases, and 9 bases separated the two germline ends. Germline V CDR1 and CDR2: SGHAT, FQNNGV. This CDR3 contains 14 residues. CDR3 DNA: TGTGCCAGCAGCTTAGCTCCAGGGCGAAACACCATATATTTT. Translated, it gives CASSLAPGRNTIYF.

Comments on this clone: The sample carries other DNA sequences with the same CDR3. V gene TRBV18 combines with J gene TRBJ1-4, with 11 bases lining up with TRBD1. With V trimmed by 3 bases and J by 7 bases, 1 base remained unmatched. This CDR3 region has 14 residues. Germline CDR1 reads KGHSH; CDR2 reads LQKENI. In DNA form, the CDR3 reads TGTGCCAGCTCACCCGGGACAGGGGGTGAAAAACTGTTTTTT. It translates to CASSPGTGGEKLFF.

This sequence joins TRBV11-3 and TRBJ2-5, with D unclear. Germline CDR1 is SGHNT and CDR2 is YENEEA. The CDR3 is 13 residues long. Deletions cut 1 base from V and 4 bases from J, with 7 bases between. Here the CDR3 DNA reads TGTGCCAGCAGCTTAGGGGCAGGAGAGACCCAGTACTTC. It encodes CASSLGAGETQYF.

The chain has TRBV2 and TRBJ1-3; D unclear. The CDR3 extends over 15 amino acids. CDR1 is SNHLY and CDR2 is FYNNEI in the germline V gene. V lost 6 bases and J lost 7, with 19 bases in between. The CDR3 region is CASRPPVAGGNTIYF. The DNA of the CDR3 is TGTGCCAGCAGACCGCCCGTGGCGGGCGGCAACACCATATATTTT.